This T cell receptor beta chain was obtained from a study of post-analysis software for immune sequencing data (dated by TCRdb to between 2014 and 2016). As for the study more broadly: Recorded disease courses included relapsing-remitting, secondary progressive and progressive-relapsing multiple sclerosis, with some patients lacking subtype annotation. The patient repertoires were compared against some twelve previously published healthy control repertoires obtained from donors aged about 6 to 26 years. A subset of samples was prepared in parallel using single-end sample barcoding, then pooled and co-amplified after Illumina adapter ligation.

Library creation used PCR. Sequencing was carried out with an Illumina HiSeq 2500. Unique molecular identifiers were incorporated into TCR beta cDNA libraries to reduce PCR and sequencing biases. Roughly 500,000 cDNA molecules were obtained for every 1 to 10 million input T cells, so each molecule roughly corresponded to one T cell. Patient libraries were prepared and sequenced with the same protocol used for the earlier healthy control dataset. Within a given batch, samples were prepared together, multiplexed and sequenced on the same HiSeq lane. Per the source publication's procedure: MIGEC handled the raw barcoded reads, throwing out single-read molecular identifier groups before consensus assembly and CDR3 extraction. VDJtools was used for post-analysis of the clonotype tables, with diversity normalized by down-sampling every dataset to the smallest sample size. Repertoire overlap clustering matched CDR3 amino acid but not nucleotide sequences to correct batch-related cross-sample contamination. TCRdb reran the public reads through fastp at Q25 and MiXCR, keeping productive beta chains. Rows with a matching CDR3 protein are joined into one entry that keeps the most common DNA and genes. These V and J calls originate from TCRdb's pipeline instead of the authors' own analysis. The sample table lists about 620,000 distinct CDR3 sequences, roughly 47% of them with a count of one. Of the sample, roughly 1.7% falls within the top ten clones.

Broad study findings and their caveats: Strong co-clustering of samples prepared in the same batch was shown by direct clustering with F measure, prompting a batch-effect correction. Significantly lower normalized Chao1 diversity was found in multiple sclerosis patients than in controls, suggesting substantial peripheral T-cell clonal expansion. The control group was slightly older than the multiple sclerosis patient group. Significantly higher frequencies in patients than in controls were found for roughly 5 TRBV segments, including TRBV5-6, TRBV5-1 and TRBV20-1.

With respect to this clonotype: Its antigen remains undetermined. There are no base qualities to consult, and no much larger clone falls within one base.

To demonstrate the VDJtools post-analysis software, the study profiled TCR beta repertoires from the peripheral blood of 13 young patients with multiple sclerosis. The patients with multiple sclerosis were children and adolescents between roughly 6 and 15 years of age. The germline V gene (reference sequence) specifies DFQATT as CDR1 and SNEGSKA as CDR2. V and J lose 5 bases and 5 bases, and a span of 12 bases separates them. The CDR3 goes from the cysteine to the phenylalanine over 12 residues. Just CDR3 DNA is preserved here, 36 bases in frame from base 1. The sample was blood. The sequence was collected from a girl aged 10 to 17 with multiple sclerosis. Recombination joined TRBV20-1 with TRBJ2-5; the D call is possibly TRBD1 or TRBD2, each sharing 5 bases. The nucleotide sequence reads as follows: TGCAGTGCTGGGGGAAACGGGGAGACCCAGTACTTC. This gives the protein CSAGGNGETQYF.